This T cell receptor beta chain was captured by sequencing in a study of beta chain features in type 1 diabetes. About the research overall: On cell yields, gender and age, patients and healthy donors were similar. The study's findings and limits: The study notes PCR might favor shorter templates equally in patients and controls.

Of the isolated RNA, all was reverse transcribed, and so the sequenced material was expressed TCRB transcripts. Sequencing was performed with immunoSEQ multiplex PCR; in TCRdb, only in-frame clones are kept and a portion is missing. The table shows around 340,000 clones, with about 20% occurring only once. This clone was detected only a few times. Its antigen is as yet unknown. The sample consisted of naive CD4+ T cells from blood. The TCR comes from a woman aged 18-29 years in good health.

This CDR3 is CASSLATLQPQHF. In DNA, the CDR3 is TGTGCCAGCAGCTTAGCGACTTTACAGCCCCAGCATTTT. The chain couples TRBV7-2 to TRBJ1-5, with D unresolved. The V gene's germline CDR1 is SGHTA and CDR2 FQGNSA. Between the trimmed V and J ends, which lost 0 bases and 7 bases, there was a span of 7 bases. This CDR3 is 13 amino acids long.